The present T cell receptor (beta chain) was sequenced within a study of T cells in Graves' hyperthyroidism and ophthalmopathy. For the study at large: Blood from the periphery was taken at initial diagnosis, before any treatment.

RNA transcripts yielded amplified TCR beta CDR3 regions. HTBI primers were the set used in a first-round RT-PCR of the TCR CDR3. Each CDR3 protein is one row after TCRdb ran MiXCR on the multiplex PCR reads. Of about 640,000 distinct CDR3 sequences listed, around 20% were seen once; the top ten hold more than 30%. This clonotype was picked up a small number of times. The antigen is not known. Extraction of PBMCs used roughly 9.6 ml of fresh peripheral blood. General study findings and limits: Most thyroid-expanded clonotypes above 0.001 were also found in blood.

CDR1 and CDR2 from the germline V gene are SGHDN and FVKESK. The CDR3 consists of 14 residues. Trimming removed 2 bases from V and 4 bases from J, with 11 bases in between. The sample was blood. The sequence was collected from a man between 25 and 39 years old with Graves' ophthalmopathy. The chain combines TRBV14 with TRBJ1-2; the D gene is possibly TRBD1 (6 bases). CDR3 in DNA: TGTGCCAGCAGCCAAAGTCAGGGGTTCTATGGCTACACCTTC. This sequence encodes CASSQSQGFYGYTF.